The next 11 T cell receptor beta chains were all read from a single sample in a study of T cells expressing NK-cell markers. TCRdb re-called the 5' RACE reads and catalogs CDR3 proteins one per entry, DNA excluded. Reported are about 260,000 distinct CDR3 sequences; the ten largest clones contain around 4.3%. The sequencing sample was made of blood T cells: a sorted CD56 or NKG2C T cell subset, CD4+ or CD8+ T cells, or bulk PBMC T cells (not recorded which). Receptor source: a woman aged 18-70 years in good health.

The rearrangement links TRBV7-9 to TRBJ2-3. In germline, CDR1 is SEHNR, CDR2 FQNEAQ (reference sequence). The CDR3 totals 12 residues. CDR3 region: CASSSNGDTQYF.

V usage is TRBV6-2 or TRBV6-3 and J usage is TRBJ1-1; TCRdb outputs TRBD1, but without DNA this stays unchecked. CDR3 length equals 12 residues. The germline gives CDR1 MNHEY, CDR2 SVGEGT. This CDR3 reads CASSWGFAEAFF.

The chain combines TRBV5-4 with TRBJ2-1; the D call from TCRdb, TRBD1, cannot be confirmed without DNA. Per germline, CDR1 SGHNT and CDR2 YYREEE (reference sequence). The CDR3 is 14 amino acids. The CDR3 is CASSTTRGRDEQFF.

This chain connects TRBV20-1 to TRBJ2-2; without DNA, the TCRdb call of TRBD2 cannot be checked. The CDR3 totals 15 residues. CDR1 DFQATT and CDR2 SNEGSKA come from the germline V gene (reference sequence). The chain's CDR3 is CSAPPPAGNTGELFF.

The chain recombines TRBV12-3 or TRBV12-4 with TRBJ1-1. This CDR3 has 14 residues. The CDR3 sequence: CASSFSAMNTEAFF.

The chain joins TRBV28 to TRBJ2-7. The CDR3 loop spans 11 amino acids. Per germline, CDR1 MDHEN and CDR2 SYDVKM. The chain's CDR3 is CASSRLGEQYF.

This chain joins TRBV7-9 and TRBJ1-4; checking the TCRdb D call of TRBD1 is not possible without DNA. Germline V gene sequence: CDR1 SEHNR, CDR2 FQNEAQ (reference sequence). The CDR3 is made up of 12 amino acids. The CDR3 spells CASSANRDRQSF.

CDR3: CASSQDREGKKLFF. The chain couples TRBV14 to TRBJ1-4. The CDR3 contains 14 residues. Per germline, CDR1 SGHDN and CDR2 FVKESK.

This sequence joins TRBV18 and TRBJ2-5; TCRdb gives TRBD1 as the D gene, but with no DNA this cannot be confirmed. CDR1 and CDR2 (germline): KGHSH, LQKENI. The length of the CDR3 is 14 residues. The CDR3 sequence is CASSPLDRAETQYF.

The CDR3 protein is CASSIDSRSYNEQFF. The rearrangement links TRBV19 to TRBJ2-1. This CDR3 region has 15 residues. CDR1 and CDR2 (germline): LNHDA, SQIVND (reference sequence).

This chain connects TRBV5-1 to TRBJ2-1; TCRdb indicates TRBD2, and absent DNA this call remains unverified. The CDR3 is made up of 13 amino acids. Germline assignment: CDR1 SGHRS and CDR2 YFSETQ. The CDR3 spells CASSRLAVDEQFF.